Below are 8 T cell receptor beta chains sequenced from a single sample in a study of response to subunit inactivated influenza vaccine (dated by TCRdb to the late 2010s). Libraries were built with RT-PCR. Sequencing was performed on an Illumina HiSeq 2500. TCRdb reprocessing: public reads trimmed at Q25 with fastp, clones called with MiXCR, in-frame beta chains kept. Each record represents a unique CDR3 protein, reported with the most common genes and DNA among its rows. The sample contains about 310,000 distinct CDR3 sequences, roughly 22% of them found a single time. The ten largest make up around 10% of the sample. Here the sequenced sample was PBMCs from blood, taken about 20 months after vaccination. Receptor source: a man aged 50 to 69 who received an inactivated influenza vaccine. Donor details come from another sample of the same person, matched by shared clones.

Here the CDR3 reads CASSWTGLTEAFF. For the CDR3, the DNA is TGTGCCAGCAGCTGGACAGGGTTGACTGAAGCTTTCTTT. The chain has TRBV7-9 and TRBJ1-1; 8 bases map to TRBD1. V shed 4 bases and J 5 bases; nucleotides not matched to a gene: 3. The CDR3 loop spans 13 amino acids. Germline V gene lookup returns CDR1 SEHNR and CDR2 FQNEAQ (reference sequence).

The table lists this clonotype with a few counts. J is TRBJ1-2 and V is TRBV3-1; no firm D call. This CDR3 has 12 residues. Between the trimmed V and J ends, which lost 5 bases and 8 bases, there was a span of 12 bases. The germline V gene has CDR1 LGHDT and CDR2 YNNKEL (reference sequence). The CDR3 region has the DNA TGTGCCAGCAGCGGACCCAAGGAAGGCTACACCTTC. Translating it yields CASSGPKEGYTF.

This clonotype has more than one count but fewer than ten. J is TRBJ1-2 and V is TRBV29-1, with D uncertain. The CDR3 totals 14 residues. V dropped 4 bases and J dropped 5 bases, with 17 bases sitting between them. The V gene's germline CDR1 is SQVTM and CDR2 ANQGSEA. CDR3 protein: CSVGEGFGRYGYTF. DNA of the CDR3: TGCAGCGTTGGGGAGGGCTTTGGTAGATATGGCTACACCTTC.

The rearrangement joins TRBV12-3 or TRBV12-4 to TRBJ2-5; TRBD2 matches at 10 bases. This CDR3 spans 18 amino acids. J lost 5 bases, V lost 2 bases, and 14 bases had no gene match. The CDR3 nucleotides are TGTGCCAGCAGTTTAAGTGGGGTACCGGGACTAGCGTATGAGACCCAGTACTTC. Protein product: CASSLSGVPGLAYETQYF.

The genes are TRBV28 and TRBJ2-7; 15 nucleotides agree with TRBD2. Trimming cost V 4 bases and J 0 bases; bases outside gene matches: 10. The CDR3 is made up of 19 amino acids. The germline V gene has CDR1 MDHEN and CDR2 SYDVKM. The CDR3 reads CASSWVGLAGGSSSYEQYF. CDR3 coding DNA: TGTGCCAGCAGTTGGGTAGGACTAGCGGGAGGGTCGAGCTCCTACGAGCAGTACTTC.

The table lists this clonotype with a few counts. The rearrangement uses TRBV3-1 and TRBJ2-7, with TRBD1 identical over 8 bases. The CDR3 consists of 15 residues. Looked up from germline, CDR1 is LGHDT and CDR2 is YNNKEL (reference sequence). The J segment lost 0 bases and the V segment lost 4 bases, leaving 5 bases of the junction unmatched. CDR3 nucleotide sequence: TGTGCCAGCAGCCGGGACAGGTCAGACTCCTACGAGCAGTACTTC. Amino acids: CASSRDRSDSYEQYF.

The chain couples TRBV20-1 to TRBJ2-3, with D hard to call. The CDR3 length is 15 residues. The V end was cut by 6 bases, the J end by 3 bases, with 19 bases between. Per germline, CDR1 DFQATT and CDR2 SNEGSKA (reference sequence). The CDR3 spells CSAPAWMSGTDTQYF. The CDR3 DNA sequence: TGCAGTGCCCCTGCCTGGATGAGTGGGACAGATACGCAGTATTTT.

This rearrangement joins TRBV21-1 to TRBJ2-3; the table's D gene call, TRBD2, was not cross checked with the DNA. TRBV21-1 corresponds to a pseudogene. CDR3 length: 14 residues. This chain's CDR3 is CASRRGGCTDTQYF. The CDR3 nucleotides read TGTGCCAGCAGGCGGGGGGGCTGTACAGATACGCAGTATTTT.